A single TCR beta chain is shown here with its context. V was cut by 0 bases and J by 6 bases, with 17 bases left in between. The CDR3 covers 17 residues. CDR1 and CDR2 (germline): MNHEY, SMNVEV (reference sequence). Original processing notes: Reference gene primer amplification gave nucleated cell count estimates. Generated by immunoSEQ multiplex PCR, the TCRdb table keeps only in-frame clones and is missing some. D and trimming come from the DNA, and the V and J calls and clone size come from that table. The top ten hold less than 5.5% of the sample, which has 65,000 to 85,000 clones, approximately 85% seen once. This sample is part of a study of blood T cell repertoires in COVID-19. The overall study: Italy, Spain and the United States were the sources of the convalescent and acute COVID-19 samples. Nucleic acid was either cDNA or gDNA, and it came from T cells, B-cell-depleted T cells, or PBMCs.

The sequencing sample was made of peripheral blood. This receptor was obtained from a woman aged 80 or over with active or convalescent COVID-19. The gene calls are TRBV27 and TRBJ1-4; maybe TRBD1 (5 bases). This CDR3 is CASSLSAGTLGHEKLFF. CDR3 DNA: TGTGCCAGCAGTTTATCCGCGGGGACCCTCGGACATGAAAAACTGTTTTTT.